Shown below are 27 T cell receptor beta chains from a single sample sequenced in a study of blood T cell repertoires in COVID-19. Measured with immunoSEQ multiplex PCR; TCRdb has only the in-frame clones, and not every one. The sample lists 55,000 to 75,000 clones; just under 85% were seen once. The sample consisted of peripheral blood. The source of these receptors is a man in his sixties or seventies with acute or convalescent COVID-19.

The rearrangement joins TRBV3-1 (or the pseudogene TRBV3-2) to TRBJ2-1, with TRBD2 matching 7 bases. Germline-derived CDR1 and CDR2 are LGHDT and YNNKEL (reference sequence). This CDR3 is 17 amino acids long. The V gene end was trimmed by 2 bases and the J gene end by 11 bases; junction bases not matched to a gene: 18. The CDR3 region is CASSQQPSGSFGGKQFF. The CDR3 DNA sequence: TGTGCCAGCAGCCAACAACCTAGCGGATCATTCGGGGGGAAGCAGTTCTTC.

This clone was seen a handful of times. V is TRBV5-5 and J is TRBJ2-3, with D maybe TRBD2 (5 bases). V was pared by 4 bases and J by 2 bases, with 8 bases between. Germline V lookup: CDR1 SGHKS, CDR2 YYEKEE (reference sequence). CDR3 length equals 13 residues. Here the CDR3 DNA reads TGTGCCAGCAGCCCCGGGAACACAGATACGCAGTATTTT. Amino acids: CASSPGNTDTQYF.

The chain recombines TRBV21-1 with TRBJ2-1; the table's D call, TRBD2, has no DNA check behind it. TRBV21-1 is a pseudogene segment. The CDR3 extends over 17 amino acids. CDR3 nucleotide sequence: TGTGCCAGCAGCAAAACGGTGAGCCGGACTCCCGACAATGAGCAGTTCTTC. Residues: CASSKTVSRTPDNEQFF.

The rearrangement links TRBV6-6 to TRBJ2-2; D may be TRBD1 (6 bases). The germline V and J ends were trimmed by 6 bases and 4 bases, with 18 bases remaining between them. This CDR3 is 16 amino acids long. Germline V gene data show CDR1 as MNHNY and CDR2 as SVGAGI (reference sequence). The CDR3 sequence: CASSRKDSMVTGELFF. The CDR3 region has the DNA TGTGCCAGCAGCCGAAAGGACAGCATGGTCACCGGGGAGCTGTTTTTT.

This clone showed up just once. The V call is TRBV27, the J call TRBJ2-2; the D is unclear. Trimming stripped 5 bases from V and 4 bases from J, with 5 bases between. This CDR3 contains 12 residues. The germline V gene has CDR1 MNHEY and CDR2 SMNVEV (reference sequence). The CDR3 is CASSPGTGELFF. In DNA form, the CDR3 reads TGTGCCAGCAGTCCCGGCACCGGGGAGCTGTTTTTT.

This sequence joins TRBV9 and TRBJ2-1; 10 bases are a match to TRBD2. Unmatched junction bases numbered 3, after V lost 3 bases and J lost 3 bases. This CDR3 is 15 amino acids long. Germline V gene data show CDR1 as SGDLS and CDR2 as YYNGEE. The CDR3 sequence is CASSALAGDYNEQFF. The CDR3 DNA follows: TGTGCCAGCAGCGCCCTAGCGGGGGACTACAATGAGCAGTTCTTC. The whole variable domain, remainder taken from reference TRBV9 and TRBJ2-1, is DSGVTQTPKHLITATGQRVTLRCSPRSGDLSVYWYQQSLDQGLQFLIQYYNGEERAKGNILERFSAQQFPDLHSELNLSSLELGDSALYFCASSALAGDYNEQFFGPGTRLTVL.

The rearrangement links TRBV7-3 to TRBJ1-1, with 8 bases that match TRBD1. Germline CDR1 SGHTA, CDR2 FQGTGA. CDR3 length: 13 amino acids. Trimming at V came to 4 bases and at J to 6 bases, leaving 4 bases not matched to a gene. This CDR3 reads CASSYTGGSEAFF. The DNA of the CDR3 is TGTGCCAGCAGCTACACAGGGGGGTCTGAAGCTTTCTTT.

The rearrangement links TRBV15 to TRBJ2-5, with a tentative D call TRBD1 (6 bases). Germline V CDR1 and CDR2: LNHNV, YYDKDF (reference sequence). V was cut by 3 bases and J by 3 bases, with 14 bases left in between. The CDR3 spans 15 residues. DNA of the CDR3: TGTGCCACCAGCAGCCTAAGCCGACAGGAAGAGACCCAGTACTTC. Amino acid sequence: CATSSLSRQEETQYF.

The chain recombines TRBV10-1 with TRBJ1-3; TRBD1 matches 7 bases. J was trimmed by 3 bases and V by 3 bases; bases with no gene match: 5. This CDR3 region has 15 residues. In germline, CDR1 is WNHNN, CDR2 SYGVQD (reference sequence). CDR3: CASSEATGVGNTIYF. In DNA, the CDR3 is TGCGCCAGCAGTGAAGCTACAGGGGTTGGAAACACCATATATTTT.

The chain has TRBV29-1 and TRBJ2-7; 7 positions agree with TRBD1. This CDR3 has 11 residues. After removal of 4 bases from V and 5 bases from J, the junction contained 2 bases not matched to a gene. CDR1 and CDR2 (germline): SQVTM, ANQGSEA. CDR3 DNA sequence: TGCAGCGTTGGGGACAGTCACGAGCAGTACTTC. This sequence encodes CSVGDSHEQYF.

CDR3 DNA sequence: TGCAGCGTCTCTAGCGGGAGCTCCTACGAGCAGTACTTC. Translated: CSVSSGSSYEQYF. The chain combines TRBV29-1 with TRBJ2-7; 10 positions agree with TRBD2. The CDR3 loop spans 13 amino acids. Germline V gives CDR1 SQVTM, CDR2 ANQGSEA. V trimming: 6 bases; J trimming: 0 bases; junction bases outside the gene matches: 2.

In its sample, this clone was seen a few times. This chain's CDR3 is CASSQDLAADEQYF. CDR3 in DNA: TGCGCCAGCAGCCAAGATCTAGCGGCAGACGAGCAGTACTTC. The chain employs TRBV4-1 and TRBJ2-7; TRBD2 matches 7 bases. V was clipped by 0 bases and J by 5 bases; unmatched bases: 4. The CDR3 length is 14 residues. Germline CDR1 is MGHRA and CDR2 is YSYEKL.

This chain joins TRBV9 and TRBJ2-7; possibly TRBD2 for D (6 bases). The CDR3 spans 17 residues. The germline V gene has CDR1 SGDLS and CDR2 YYNGEE. Trimming removed 0 bases from V and 2 bases from J, with 18 bases in between. CDR3 region: CASSVGLRGTAPYEQYF. The CDR3 coding sequence is TGTGCCAGCAGCGTAGGATTAAGAGGGACTGCCCCCTACGAGCAGTACTTC. Using reference TRBV9 and TRBJ2-7 for the parts outside the CDR3, the full variable domain is DSGVTQTPKHLITATGQRVTLRCSPRSGDLSVYWYQQSLDQGLQFLIQYYNGEERAKGNILERFSAQQFPDLHSELNLSSLELGDSALYFCASSVGLRGTAPYEQYFGPGTRLTVT.

V and J are TRBV5-1 and TRBJ1-6; 9 bases fit TRBD1. The CDR3 totals 17 residues. V shed 5 bases and J 7 bases; nucleotides not matched to a gene: 13. Per the germline V gene, CDR1 is SGHRS and CDR2 is YFSETQ. CDR3 in DNA: TGCGCCAGCAGTCTGGGACAGGGTTCCCCTCCGAATTCACCCCTCCACTTT. Translation: CASSLGQGSPPNSPLHF.

The chain recombines TRBV11-2 with TRBJ2-3; 10 bases are a match to TRBD2. The CDR3 is made up of 18 amino acids. Germline V gene sequence: CDR1 SGHAT, CDR2 FQNNGV. V trimming: 1 base; J trimming: 2 bases; junction bases outside the gene matches: 9. The CDR3 nucleotides are TGTGCCAGCAGCTTAGCCCCACTAGCGGGATCTAACACAGATACGCAGTATTTT. Translation gives CASSLAPLAGSNTDTQYF.

This sequence joins TRBV25-1 and TRBJ1-4; D may be TRBD1 (5 bases). Per germline, CDR1 MGHDK and CDR2 SYGVNS. Trimming removed 1 base from V and 2 bases from J, with 17 bases in between. The CDR3 is 18 residues long. This CDR3 is CASSESPGRGKTNEKLFF. The CDR3 DNA reads as TGTGCCAGCAGTGAATCCCCGGGGAGGGGAAAGACTAATGAAAAACTGTTTTTT.

The sample holds one count of this clone. The chain has TRBV18 and TRBJ2-2; 10 bases line up with TRBD1. Germline V gives CDR1 KGHSH, CDR2 LQKENI. The junction had 4 bases not matched to a gene; V was cut back by 3 bases and J by 6 bases. This CDR3 comprises 15 residues. The CDR3 loop is CASSPGQGIAGELFF. CDR3 nucleotide sequence: TGTGCCAGCTCACCGGGACAGGGGATTGCCGGGGAGCTGTTTTTT.

This clone was found once. The chain links TRBV7-9 to TRBJ2-4; TRBD2 might be the D (6 bases). The CDR3 runs 15 residues. Deletions cut 8 bases from V and 0 bases from J, with 14 bases between. The germline V gene has CDR1 SEHNR and CDR2 FQNEAQ (reference sequence). The CDR3 loop is CASSLIGGAKNIQYF. CDR3 DNA: TGTGCCAGCTCTCTTATCGGGGGAGCCAAAAACATTCAGTACTTC. The full variable domain, its missing parts supplied by reference TRBV7-9 and TRBJ2-4, is DTGVSQNPRHKITKRGQNVTFRCDPISEHNRLYWYRQTLGQGPEFLTYFQNEAQLEKSRLLSDRFSAERPKGSFSTLEIQRTEQGDSAMYLCASSLIGGAKNIQYFGAGTRLSVL.

The gene calls are TRBV2 and TRBJ2-1, with 12 bases fitting TRBD2. The CDR3 has 17 amino acids. The germline V gene encodes CDR1 SNHLY and CDR2 FYNNEI. After removal of 7 bases from V and 0 bases from J, the junction contained 7 bases not matched to a gene. CDR3 region: CASKRLAGALSYNEQFF. The CDR3 coding sequence is TGTGCCAGCAAAAGACTAGCGGGGGCCCTCTCCTACAATGAGCAGTTCTTC.

The chain uses TRBV18 and TRBJ1-1; D call uncertain. Germline V CDR1 and CDR2: KGHSH, LQKENI. The CDR3 contains 11 residues. Between the trimmed V and J ends, which lost 3 bases and 11 bases, there was a span of 10 bases. Here the CDR3 reads CASSPSAGAFF. The CDR3 DNA is TGTGCCAGCTCACCGTCGGCGGGGGCTTTCTTT.

This chain connects TRBV6-5 to TRBJ2-7; possibly TRBD2 for D (7 bases). This CDR3 is 14 amino acids long. Germline V CDR1 and CDR2: MNHEY, SVGAGI. V shed 7 bases and J shed 1 base, with 14 bases lying between them. Here the CDR3 DNA reads TGTGCCAGCACTTCAGGGGAGGGATCCTACGAGCAGTACTTC. This sequence encodes CASTSGEGSYEQYF.

V is TRBV21-1 and J is TRBJ1-1; the listed D gene, TRBD1, was not tested against the DNA. TRBV21-1 is given as a pseudogene. CDR3 length: 17 amino acids. CDR3: CASSKASICLQATEAFF. The CDR3 DNA follows: TGTGCCAGCAGCAAAGCATCCATTTGTCTCCAGGCCACTGAAGCTTTCTTT.

This chain uses TRBV6-5 with TRBJ1-1; D gene ambiguous. V lost 7 bases and J 1 base, leaving 10 bases between the germline ends. The length of the CDR3 is 13 residues. Per the germline V gene, CDR1 is MNHEY and CDR2 is SVGAGI. The CDR3 DNA follows: TGTGCCAGCATGCGGGAGACGAACACTGAAGCTTTCTTT. Protein sequence: CASMRETNTEAFF.

This chain connects TRBV10-3 to TRBJ1-5, with TRBD1 identical over 8 bases. V shed 10 bases, J shed 1 base, and the junction held 9 bases outside the gene matches. Germline CDR1 is ENHRY and CDR2 is SYGVKD. The CDR3 has 15 amino acids. The CDR3 coding sequence is TGTGCCACAACAGGAGACAGGGGAAGCAATCAGCCCCAGCATTTT. It codes for CATTGDRGSNQPQHF.

The gene calls are TRBV6-6 and TRBJ1-5; D is perhaps TRBD1 (5 bases). Germline V gene sequence: CDR1 MNHNY, CDR2 SVGAGI (reference sequence). The CDR3 has 16 residues. With 0 bases removed from V and 1 base from J, the gap between germline ends came to 10 bases. CDR3 sequence reads: CASSYSIGASNQPQHF. CDR3 sequence (DNA): TGTGCCAGCAGTTACTCGATAGGGGCCAGCAATCAGCCCCAGCATTTT.

This chain connects TRBV6-5 to TRBJ1-4; TRBD1 might be the D (5 bases). The CDR3 length is 14 residues. Germline lookup yields CDR1 MNHEY and CDR2 SVGAGI. The V and J ends lost 2 bases and 7 bases respectively, with 11 bases between them. CDR3 protein: CASSYGTGPEKLFF. CDR3 coding DNA: TGTGCCAGCAGTTACGGCACAGGACCTGAAAAACTGTTTTTT.

This chain uses TRBV28 with TRBJ1-4; D uncertain. V lost 4 bases to trimming and J lost 7 bases, with 13 bases between them. Germline V gene sequence: CDR1 MDHEN, CDR2 SYDVKM. The CDR3 has 14 amino acids. CDR3 region: CASSSPGVGEKLFF. The DNA of the CDR3 is TGTGCCAGCAGTTCCCCCGGGGTAGGTGAAAAACTGTTTTTT.